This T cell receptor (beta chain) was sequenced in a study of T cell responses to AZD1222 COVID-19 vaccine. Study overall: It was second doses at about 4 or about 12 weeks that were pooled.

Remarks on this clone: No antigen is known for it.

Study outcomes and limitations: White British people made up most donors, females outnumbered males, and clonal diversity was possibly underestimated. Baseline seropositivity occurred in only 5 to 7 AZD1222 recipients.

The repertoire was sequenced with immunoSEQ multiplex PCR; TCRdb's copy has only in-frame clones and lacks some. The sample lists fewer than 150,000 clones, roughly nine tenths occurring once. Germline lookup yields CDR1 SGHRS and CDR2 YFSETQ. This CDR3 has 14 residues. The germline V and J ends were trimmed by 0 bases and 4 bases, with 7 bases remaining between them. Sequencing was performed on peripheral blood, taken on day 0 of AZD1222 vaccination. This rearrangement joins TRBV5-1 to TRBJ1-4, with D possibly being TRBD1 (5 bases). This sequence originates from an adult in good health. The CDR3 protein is CASSLGGRNEKLFF. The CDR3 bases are TGCGCCAGCAGCTTGGGGGGCCGTAATGAAAAACTGTTTTTT.